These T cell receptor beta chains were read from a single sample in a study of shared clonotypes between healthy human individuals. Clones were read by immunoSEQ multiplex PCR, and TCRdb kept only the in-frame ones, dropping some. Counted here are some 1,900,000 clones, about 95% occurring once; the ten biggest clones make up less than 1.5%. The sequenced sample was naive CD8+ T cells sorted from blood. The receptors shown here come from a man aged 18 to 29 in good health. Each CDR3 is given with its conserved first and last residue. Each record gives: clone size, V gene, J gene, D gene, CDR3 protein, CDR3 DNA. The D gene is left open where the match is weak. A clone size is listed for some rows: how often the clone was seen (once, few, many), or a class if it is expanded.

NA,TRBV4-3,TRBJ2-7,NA,CASSQDRGEATYEQYF,TGCGCCAGCAGCCAAGATAGGGGGGAAGCTACCTACGAGCAGTACTTC
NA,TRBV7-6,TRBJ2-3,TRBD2,CASSLGSWLAGDGSTDTQYF,TGTGCCAGCAGCTTAGGGTCGTGGTTAGCGGGAGACGGGAGCACAGATACGCAGTATTTT
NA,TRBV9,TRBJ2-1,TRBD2,CASSVYGSGTFNEQFF,TGTGCCAGCAGCGTATACGGTAGCGGGACTTTCAATGAGCAGTTCTTC
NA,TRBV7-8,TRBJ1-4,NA,CASSDRTPEKLFF,TGTGCCAGCAGCGACAGAACCCCAGAAAAACTGTTTTTT
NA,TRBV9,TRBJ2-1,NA,CASSVVGQTYNEQFF,TGTGCCAGCAGCGTAGTTGGACAGACCTACAATGAGCAGTTCTTC
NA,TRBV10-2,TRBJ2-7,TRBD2,CASSPGLAGAYEQYF,TGCGCCAGCAGTCCGGGACTAGCGGGCGCCTACGAGCAGTACTTC
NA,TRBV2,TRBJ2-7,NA,CASSEGLEGQSSSYEQYF,TGTGCCAGCAGTGAAGGACTAGAAGGACAATCGAGCTCCTACGAGCAGTACTTC
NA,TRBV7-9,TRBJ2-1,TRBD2,CASSWTSANEQFF,TGTGCCAGCAGCTGGACTAGCGCCAATGAGCAGTTCTTC
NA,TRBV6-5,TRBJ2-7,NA,CASKWEQGGSYEQYF,TGTGCCAGCAAGTGGGAACAGGGCGGCTCCTACGAGCAGTACTTC
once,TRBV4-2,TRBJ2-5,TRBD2,CASSQEEAGGSLGTQYF,TGTGCCAGCAGCCAAGAAGAGGCGGGGGGATCTCTTGGGACCCAGTACTTC
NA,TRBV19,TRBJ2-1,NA,CASSFGPYYEQFF,TGTGCCAGTAGTTTCGGGCCTTACTATGAGCAGTTCTTC
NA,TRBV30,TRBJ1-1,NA,CAWSVDVMNTEAFF,TGTGCCTGGAGTGTTGATGTCATGAACACTGAAGCTTTCTTT
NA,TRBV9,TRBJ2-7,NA,CASSDSESSSYEQYF,TGTGCCAGCAGCGACAGCGAGTCTAGCTCCTACGAGCAGTACTTC
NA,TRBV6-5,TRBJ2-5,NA,CASSQEMTQETQYF,TGTGCCAGCAGCCAAGAGATGACCCAAGAGACCCAGTACTTC
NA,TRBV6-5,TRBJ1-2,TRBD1,CASSYSRGGIDTF,TGTGCCAGCAGTTACTCCAGGGGGGGGATTGACACCTTC
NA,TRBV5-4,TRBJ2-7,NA,CASSLEDSYEQYF,TGTGCCAGCAGCTTGGAAGACTCCTACGAGCAGTACTTC
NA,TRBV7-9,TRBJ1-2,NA,CASSPGTYGYTF,TGTGCCAGCAGCCCGGGTACATATGGCTACACCTTC
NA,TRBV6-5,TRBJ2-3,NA,CASSYSQADPTDTQYF,TGTGCCAGCAGTTACTCCCAGGCGGACCCCACAGATACGCAGTATTTT
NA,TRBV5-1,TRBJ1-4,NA,CASSLSDWGTNEKLFF,TGCGCCAGCAGCTTATCCGATTGGGGAACTAATGAAAAACTGTTTTTT
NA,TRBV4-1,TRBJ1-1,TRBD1,CASSQGTGTEAFF,TGCGCCAGCAGCCAAGGGACAGGCACTGAAGCTTTCTTT
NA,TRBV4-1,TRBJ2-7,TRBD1,CASSPGQGATYEQYF,TGCGCCAGCAGCCCAGGACAGGGGGCTACCTACGAGCAGTACTTC
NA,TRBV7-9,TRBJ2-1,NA,CASSFPPKDNEQFF,TGTGCCAGCAGCTTCCCCCCAAAGGACAATGAGCAGTTCTTC
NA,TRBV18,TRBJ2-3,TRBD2,CASSLGASGAPTDTQYF,TGTGCCAGCTCCCTCGGGGCCAGCGGGGCCCCCACAGATACGCAGTATTTT
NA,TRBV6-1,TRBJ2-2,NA,CASSEAPRNTGELFF,TGTGCCAGCAGTGAAGCGCCGCGGAACACCGGGGAGCTGTTTTTT
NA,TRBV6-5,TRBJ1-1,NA,CASSYSGGETEAFF,TGTGCCAGCAGTTACTCCGGGGGCGAAACTGAAGCTTTCTTT
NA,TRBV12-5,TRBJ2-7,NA,CASGLTRWEQYF,TGTGCTAGTGGTTTGACGAGGTGGGAGCAGTACTTC
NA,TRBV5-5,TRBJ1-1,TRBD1,CASSPGQGGTEAFF,TGTGCCAGCAGCCCGGGACAGGGAGGCACTGAAGCTTTCTTT
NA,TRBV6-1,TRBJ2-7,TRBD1,CASSARDSSYEQYF,TGTGCCAGCAGTGCGAGGGACAGCTCCTACGAGCAGTACTTC
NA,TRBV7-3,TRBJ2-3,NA,CASSRGVVMGTDTQYF,TGTGCCAGCAGCCGGGGTGTTGTGATGGGTACAGATACGCAGTATTTT
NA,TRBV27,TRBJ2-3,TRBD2,CATGLATDTQYF,TGTGCCACAGGACTAGCGACAGATACGCAGTATTTT
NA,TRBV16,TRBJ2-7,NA,CASSQLGYEQYF,TGTGCCAGCAGCCAATTAGGGTACGAGCAGTACTTC
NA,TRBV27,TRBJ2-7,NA,CASSSDRSYEQYF,TGTGCCAGCAGTTCAGACAGGTCCTACGAGCAGTACTTC
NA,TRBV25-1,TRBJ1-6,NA,CASRPGSSYNSPLHF,TGTGCCAGCAGGCCGGGCAGCTCCTATAATTCACCCCTCCACTTT
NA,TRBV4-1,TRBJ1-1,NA,CASSLQLLNTEAFF,TGCGCCAGCAGCTTACAGTTATTGAACACTGAAGCTTTCTTT
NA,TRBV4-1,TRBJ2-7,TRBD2,CASSQVGTSGLEQYF,TGCGCCAGCAGCCAAGTTGGGACTAGCGGACTCGAGCAGTACTTC
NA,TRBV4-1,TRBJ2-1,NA,CASSSPDLSGTGEQFF,TGCGCCAGCAGCTCCCCGGACCTTTCGGGAACCGGGGAGCAGTTCTTC
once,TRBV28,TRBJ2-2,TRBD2,CASSLSTSGYLPNTGELFF,TGTGCCAGCAGTTTATCGACTAGCGGGTACCTTCCGAACACCGGGGAGCTGTTTTTT
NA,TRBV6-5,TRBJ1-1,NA,CASSYGMGGNTEAFF,TGTGCCAGCAGTTACGGGATGGGAGGGAACACTGAAGCTTTCTTT
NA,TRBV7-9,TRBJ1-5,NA,CASSLGTSQPQHF,TGTGCCAGCAGCTTGGGGACCAGTCAGCCCCAGCATTTT
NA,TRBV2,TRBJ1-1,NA,CASSETRGEAEAFF,TGTGCCAGCAGTGAGACCCGGGGGGAAGCTGAAGCTTTCTTT
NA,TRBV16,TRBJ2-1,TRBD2,CASSHLALAGAAEEQFF,TGTGCCAGCAGCCACCTCGCACTAGCGGGGGCTGCAGAGGAGCAGTTCTTC
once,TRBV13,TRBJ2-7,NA,CASSLGGVDEQYF,TGTGCCAGCAGCTTAGGGGGTGTGGACGAGCAGTACTTC
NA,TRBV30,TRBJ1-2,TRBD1,CAWDRGWYGYTF,TGTGCCTGGGACAGGGGATGGTATGGCTACACCTTC
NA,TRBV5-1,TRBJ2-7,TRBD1,CASSLGQGAHEQYF,TGCGCCAGCAGCCTGGGACAGGGTGCCCACGAGCAGTACTTC
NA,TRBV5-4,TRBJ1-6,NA,CASSLATSYNSPLHF,TGTGCCAGCAGCTTGGCGACCAGTTATAATTCACCCCTCCACTTT
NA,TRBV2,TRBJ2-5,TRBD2,CASCPTGLGRVVGETQYF,TGTGCCAGCTGCCCGACTGGACTAGGGAGAGTCGTCGGGGAGACCCAGTACTTC